This TCR beta chain was observed in a study of T cell clonotyping in hematopoietic cell transplantation. General observations from the study: Cells were unsorted, so CD4 and CD8 contributions were not separated. At the given depth, recipient repertoires were over 95% de novo clonotypes.

Blood collection times were about day -28 and days 30, 100, 180 posttransplant. The germline V gene encodes CDR1 MNHNS and CDR2 SASEGT. V was clipped by 2 bases and J by 9 bases, with 8 bases between them. This CDR3 is 13 amino acids long. Concerning this clone: Its target is unknown.

Here immunoSEQ multiplex PCR was the method, and the copy in TCRdb shows in-frame clones only, minus some. The sample includes several thousand clones, approximately 97% of them seen just once. The TCR was taken from a male patient aged 60-70 years who had an allogeneic stem cell transplant from a related donor, so the T cells may come from the graft donor. Some clones in this sample may be carry-over from other donors' samples. The starting material was peripheral blood mononuclear cells, obtained 100 days after allogeneic stem cell transplant. The rearrangement uses TRBV6-1 and TRBJ1-6; D gene unclear. This CDR3 is CASSESGRSPLHF. The CDR3 region has the DNA TGTGCCAGCAGTGAAAGTGGTCGTTCACCCCTCCACTTT.